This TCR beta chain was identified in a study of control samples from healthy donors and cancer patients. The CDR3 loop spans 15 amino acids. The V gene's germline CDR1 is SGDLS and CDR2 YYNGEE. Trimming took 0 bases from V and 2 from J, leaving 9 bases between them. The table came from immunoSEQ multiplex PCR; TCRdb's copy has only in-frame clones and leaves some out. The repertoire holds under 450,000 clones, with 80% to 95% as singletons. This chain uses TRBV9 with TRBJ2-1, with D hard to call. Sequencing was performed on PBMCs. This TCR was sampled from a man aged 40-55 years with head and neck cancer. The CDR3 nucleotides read TGTGCCAGCAGCGTAGCTACGGCAGCCTACAATGAGCAGTTCTTC. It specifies CASSVATAAYNEQFF.